Listed below are T cell receptor beta chains from one sample, sequenced in a study of molecular identifiers for immune sequencing clone quantification. MiXCR was run by TCRdb on the PCR reads, yielding one entry per CDR3 protein. This table holds roughly 320,000 distinct CDR3 sequences, roughly a fifth found once. Specimen: naive CD8+ T cells from blood, with Jurkat cell RNA spiked in. The receptors originated from a human donor in good health. Some libraries in this study had Jurkat cell RNA spiked in. Both conserved end residues are trimmed from each CDR3.

>TRBV6-5|TRBJ1-6
ASRLTGYNSPLH
>TRBV9|TRBJ1-1
ASSVEGDVDAMNTEAF
>TRBV7-9|TRBJ1-1
ASSPRPVPEAF
>TRBV29-1|TRBJ2-3
SVEGPSGSVTDTQY
>TRBV4-3|TRBJ2-1
ASSQDISGGKEF
>TRBV12-3/TRBV12-4|TRBJ1-3
ASTSWGAGNTIY
>TRBV6-5|TRBJ2-7
ASSFGPYEQY
>TRBV28|TRBJ2-3
ASSFKGTYTDTQY
>TRBV7-6|TRBJ2-3
ASSPGLPSTDTQY
>TRBV7-3|TRBJ2-1
ASSLEHRPSAGNEQF
>TRBV7-6|TRBJ2-3
ASSLAPQNTQY
>TRBV13|TRBJ2-1
ASSLQEREGYNEQF
>TRBV20-1|TRBJ2-7
SAEGQVPSYEQY
>TRBV27|TRBJ2-7
ASSFLDRGPTYEQY
>TRBV7-9|TRBJ1-1
ASSFFENTEAF
>TRBV28|TRBJ1-2
ASSRREYATGYT
>TRBV4-3|TRBJ2-4
ASSQSTGALAKNIQY